This TCR beta chain was captured in a study of T cell repertoires in cytomegalovirus infection. Across the whole study: In public TCR beta signatures, there were indications of both CMV infection and matching HLA type. General study results and limits: Within the response measured ex vivo, HLA-C-restricted CMV-specific TCR beta clonotypes were dominant.

TCRdb fed the reads into MiXCR, producing one record per CDR3 protein. The sample has some 270,000 distinct CDR3 sequences, over 15% seen once. This clonotype showed up many times. Its specificity is not known. The source material was CD8+ T cells from PBMCs. This receptor was obtained from a human donor in good health (CMV status not recorded). Some clones in this sample may be carry-over from other donors' samples.

The CDR3 coding sequence is TGTGCCAGTAGTATAGACGCTACAGGTTATCTTCAGCCCCAGCATTTT. Protein: CASSIDATGYLQPQHF. This chain joins TRBV19 and TRBJ1-5; weak D call: TRBD1 (5 bases). Germline V gives CDR1 LNHDA, CDR2 SQIVND (reference sequence). Trimming took 0 bases from V and 6 from J, leaving 15 bases between them. The CDR3 extends over 16 amino acids.